Shown below are 25 T cell receptor beta chains from a single sample sequenced in a study of identical twins (dated by TCRdb to between 2015 and 2016). Receptor amplification or capture employed 5' RACE. Reads for this sample came from an Illumina HiSeq 2000. TCRdb's own reprocessing of the public reads used fastp at Q25 and MiXCR and kept productive beta chains. A single entry per CDR3 protein holds the most common genes and DNA from its merged rows. The sample contains approximately 600,000 distinct CDR3 sequences, about 7.6% of them found a single time. The ten largest account for 1.6% of the sample. The data also belong to a second study, concerning yellow fever vaccine responses in identical twins.

The sequencing sample was made of PBMCs. The receptor source for this set is a woman younger than 35 in good health.

The chain is built from TRBV25-1 and TRBJ1-2; weak D call: TRBD1 (5 bases). Germline values: CDR1 MGHDK, CDR2 SYGVNS. The V gene lost 2 bases and the J gene lost 4 bases, with 11 bases spanning the gap. The CDR3 is 14 residues long. CDR3 amino acids: CASSETQGGYGYTF. As DNA, the CDR3 is TGTGCCAGCAGTGAAACCCAGGGTGGCTATGGCTACACCTTC.

The CDR3 DNA sequence: TGTGCCACCCAACAAGAGGGAACTAACTATGGCTACACCTTC. Protein: CATQQEGTNYGYTF. The chain employs TRBV6-1 and TRBJ1-2, with D uncertain. CDR1 is MNHNS, CDR2 SASEGT, per germline. The CDR3 has 14 residues. V was clipped by 10 bases and J by 0 bases, with 15 bases between them.

This clonotype was seen a handful of times. This sequence joins TRBV4-1 and TRBJ2-2; 12 bases are a match to TRBD2. V was clipped by 5 bases and J by 0 bases; unmatched bases: 10. This CDR3 has 19 amino acids. The germline CDR1 and CDR2 sequences are MGHRA and YSYEKL. The chain's CDR3 is CASSYPSGGAQTNTGELFF. The CDR3 DNA sequence: TGCGCCAGCAGCTATCCTAGCGGGGGGGCCCAAACGAACACCGGGGAGCTGTTTTTT.

This clonotype occurred many times. The V gene is TRBV12-5, the J gene TRBJ2-2; D is undetermined. This CDR3 region has 14 residues. V was trimmed by 2 bases and J by 1 base, leaving 5 bases between them. The germline CDR1 and CDR2 sequences are LGHNT and FRNRAP. The DNA of the CDR3 is TGTGCTAGTGGTTTGTATTGGAACACCGGGGAGCTGTTTTTT. Protein sequence: CASGLYWNTGELFF.

This clonotype was detected a few times. This rearrangement joins TRBV4-2 to TRBJ2-7, with 11 bases that match TRBD2. CDR1 LGHNA and CDR2 YNFKEQ come from the germline V gene. V lost 3 bases, J lost 4 bases, and 14 bases stayed unmatched. This CDR3 has 18 amino acids. CDR3 amino acids: CASSHPPETSGREYEQYF. The CDR3 coding sequence is TGTGCCAGCAGCCATCCCCCAGAAACTAGCGGGAGAGAATACGAGCAGTACTTC.

This clonotype has a handful of counts. V usage is TRBV27 and J usage is TRBJ1-5; D gene ambiguous. Trimming removed 9 bases at V and 9 bases at J, with 15 bases between. The CDR3 contains 12 residues. Germline CDR1 is MNHEY and CDR2 is SMNVEV (reference sequence). The CDR3 sequence: CASSGVSGPQHF. The CDR3 DNA follows: TGTGCCAGTAGTGGGGTATCCGGGCCCCAGCATTTT.

This clonotype was detected many times. The chain couples TRBV20-1 to TRBJ1-6; no firm D call. The length of the CDR3 is 14 residues. The germline gives CDR1 DFQATT, CDR2 SNEGSKA (reference sequence). Trimming pared 4 bases from V and 6 bases from J, leaving 13 bases between. CDR3 coding DNA: TGCAGTGCTATAGGCAGGACTATTAATTCACCCCTCCACTTT. It specifies CSAIGRTINSPLHF.

The chain carries TRBV24-1 and TRBJ2-7; D perhaps matches TRBD2 (5 bases). This CDR3 is 13 amino acids long. With 3 bases removed from V and 7 bases from J, the gap between germline ends came to 12 bases. The V gene's germline CDR1 is KGHDR and CDR2 SFDVKD. As DNA, the CDR3 is TGTGCCACCAGTGATCCCTTTCGGGGTGAGCAGTACTTC. This translates into CATSDPFRGEQYF.

This clonotype appeared a few times. V gene TRBV7-8 combines with J gene TRBJ1-4, with 7 bases that match TRBD1. The germline CDR1 and CDR2 sequences are SGHVS and FQNEAQ. CDR3 length equals 14 residues. After removal of 1 base from V and 8 bases from J, the junction contained 4 bases not matched to a gene. The CDR3 region is CASSLGRGREKLFF. The CDR3 DNA reads as TGTGCCAGCAGCTTAGGCAGGGGGAGAGAAAAACTGTTTTTT. The entire variable domain, with the rest obtained from reference TRBV7-8 and TRBJ1-4, is as follows: GAGVSQSPRYKVAKRGQDVALRCDPISGHVSLFWYQQALGQGPEFLTYFQNEAQLDKSGLPSDRFFAERPEGSVSTLKIQRTQQEDSAVYLCASSLGRGREKLFFGSGTQLSVL.

This clonotype has just a few counts. The chain is built from TRBV2 and TRBJ2-6; 8 bases line up with TRBD1. Trimming removed 6 bases from V and 5 bases from J; junction bases left unmatched: 6. Germline V gives CDR1 SNHLY, CDR2 FYNNEI. CDR3 length: 15 residues. CDR3 nucleotides: TGTGCCAGCAGGGGGACAGGCTATAGGGCCAACGTCCTGACTTTC. Its protein product is CASRGTGYRANVLTF.

The chain is built from TRBV5-1 and TRBJ1-4; no firm D call. Germline CDR1 SGHRS, CDR2 YFSETQ. V lost 2 bases and J lost 8, with 10 bases in between. This CDR3 is built from 13 residues. CDR3 nucleotides: TGCGCCAGCAGCTTTACCGGGGAGGAAAAACTGTTTTTT. Its translation: CASSFTGEEKLFF.

This clonotype was seen more than once but under ten times. The chain combines TRBV6-2 or TRBV6-3 with TRBJ1-1; D is unresolved. V was shortened by 2 bases and J by 10 bases, with 8 bases between the two germline ends. Germline V gives CDR1 MNHEY, CDR2 SVGEGT. This CDR3 comprises 11 residues. The CDR3 region has the DNA TGTGCCAGCAGTTACGGGCGGGCAGCTTTCTTT. The encoded protein is CASSYGRAAFF.

V and J are TRBV11-2 and TRBJ2-6; D is unresolved. Germline assignment: CDR1 SGHAT and CDR2 FQNNGV. The CDR3 covers 16 residues. V gave up 6 bases and J gave up 0 bases, with 12 bases separating them. The CDR3 bases are TGTGCCAGCAGACCTCACACCGACTCTGGGGCCAACGTCCTGACTTTC. Translating gives CASRPHTDSGANVLTF. Complete variable domain (other parts from reference TRBV11-2 and TRBJ2-6): EAGVAQSPRYKIIEKRQSVAFWCNPISGHATLYWYQQILGQGPKLLIQFQNNGVVDDSQLPKDRFSAERLKGVDSTLKIQPAKLEDSAVYLCASRPHTDSGANVLTFGAGSRLTVL.

This clonotype was recorded many times. The chain carries TRBV12-3 or TRBV12-4 and TRBJ2-2; D perhaps matches TRBD2 (6 bases). V was trimmed by 6 bases and J by 6 bases, leaving 11 bases between them. This CDR3 comprises 13 residues. This CDR3 is CASSPGTPGELFF. The CDR3 DNA follows: TGTGCCAGCAGCCCTGGGACTCCCGGGGAGCTGTTTTTT.

This clonotype occurred a few times. This sequence joins TRBV3-1 and TRBJ2-1, with TRBD2 matching over 13 bases. Unmatched junction bases numbered 7, after V lost 0 bases and J lost 8 bases. The CDR3 has 17 residues. CDR1 LGHDT and CDR2 YNNKEL come from the germline V gene (reference sequence). The CDR3 loop reads CASSQDGGLAGSDEQFF. The CDR3 DNA reads as TGTGCCAGCAGCCAAGATGGGGGACTAGCGGGATCGGATGAGCAGTTCTTC.

Here the CDR3 reads CASRPGTGVDTQYF. The CDR3 nucleotides are TGTGCCAGCAGACCCGGGACAGGGGTAGATACGCAGTATTTT. V and J are TRBV6-2 or TRBV6-3 and TRBJ2-3; 10 bases agree with TRBD1. V dropped 6 bases and J dropped 5; count of bases not matched to a gene: 5. There are 14 residues in the CDR3. In germline, CDR1 is MNHEY, CDR2 SVGEGT.

CDR3 DNA: TGCAGCGTTCCGGCAGGACGAATTTACACTGAAGCTTTCTTT. Its protein is CSVPAGRIYTEAFF. This chain links TRBV29-1 with TRBJ1-1; D unresolved. The CDR3 is 14 amino acids. The germline V gene encodes CDR1 SQVTM and CDR2 ANQGSEA. Trimming took off 5 bases at V and 3 bases at J, with 16 bases between the two ends.

J is TRBJ1-6 and V is TRBV27; D is ambiguous. Germline V gives CDR1 MNHEY, CDR2 SMNVEV (reference sequence). The CDR3 is made up of 10 amino acids. The V end lost 11 bases, the J end lost 10 bases, and 9 bases lay between the germline ends. The CDR3 sequence: CAAPGSPLHF. The CDR3 bases are TGTGCCGCGCCAGGATCACCCCTCCACTTT.

A few counts support this clonotype. The gene calls are TRBV7-8 and TRBJ2-7; D not resolved. The length of the CDR3 is 14 residues. Germline CDR1 and CDR2: SGHVS and FQNEAQ. Trimming pared 5 bases from V and 2 bases from J, leaving 13 bases between. The CDR3 protein is CASSLQSDPYEQYV. CDR3 nucleotide sequence: TGTGCCAGCAGCCTTCAAAGCGATCCCTACGAGCAGTACGTC.

This clonotype was seen ten or more times. The chain recombines TRBV27 with TRBJ2-1; 13 nucleotides agree with TRBD2. The trim removed 4 bases at V and 4 bases at J, leaving 7 bases unmatched. Germline CDR1 reads MNHEY; CDR2 reads SMNVEV (reference sequence). CDR3 size: 17 residues. The CDR3 here is CASSSRTSGRVYNEQFF. In DNA, the CDR3 is TGTGCCAGCAGTTCAAGGACTAGCGGGAGAGTTTACAATGAGCAGTTCTTC.

This clonotype was picked up many times. This chain uses TRBV10-3 with TRBJ2-1; D is uncertain. In germline, CDR1 is ENHRY, CDR2 SYGVKD. This CDR3 has 14 residues. Trimming shortened V by 6 bases and J by 0 bases, and 9 bases separated the two germline ends. In DNA, the CDR3 is TGTGCCATCAGAAGCAGGAGCTCCTACAATGAGCAGTTCTTC. Protein: CAIRSRSSYNEQFF.

This clonotype was seen at least ten times. The rearrangement joins TRBV6-5 to TRBJ1-4, with D maybe TRBD1 (5 bases). Germline assignment: CDR1 MNHEY and CDR2 SVGAGI. Trimming pared 4 bases from V and 4 bases from J, leaving 13 bases between. The CDR3 contains 15 residues. CDR3 amino acids: CASSSTGRSNEKLFF. The CDR3 DNA reads TGTGCCAGCAGTTCCACGGGACGGAGTAATGAAAAACTGTTTTTT.

The chain links TRBV4-2 to TRBJ2-1; the match to TRBD2 covers 10 bases. Per the germline V gene, CDR1 is LGHNA and CDR2 is YNFKEQ. V lost 3 bases to trimming and J lost 4 bases; unmatched junction nucleotides: 3. There are 15 residues in the CDR3. The DNA of the CDR3 is TGTGCCAGCAGCCACACTAGCGGGAATTACAATGAGCAGTTCTTC. It is translated as CASSHTSGNYNEQFF.

This clonotype was seen at least ten times. The chain employs TRBV3-1 and TRBJ2-1; 9 bases are shared with TRBD1. Germline V gene lookup returns CDR1 LGHDT and CDR2 YNNKEL (reference sequence). The length of the CDR3 is 13 residues. V dropped 2 bases and J dropped 12; count of bases not matched to a gene: 5. CDR3 sequence reads: CASSQSTGGLQFF. The CDR3 DNA reads TGTGCCAGCAGCCAAAGCACAGGGGGCCTGCAGTTCTTC.

In its sample, this clonotype was seen a few times. The rearrangement joins TRBV5-1 to TRBJ2-2, with 7 bases identical to TRBD1. CDR3 length: 15 amino acids. Germline V lookup: CDR1 SGHRS, CDR2 YFSETQ. V shed 5 bases, J shed 4 bases, and the junction held 8 bases outside the gene matches. The DNA for the CDR3 is TGCGCCAGCAGACTACAGGGGTCCGCCACCGGGGAGCTGTTTTTT. Amino acid sequence: CASRLQGSATGELFF.